This TCR beta chain was found in a study of blood T cell dynamics during melanoma immunotherapy. Across the whole study: Metastatic melanoma patients received first-line pembrolizumab or nivolumab plus ipilimumab. Study-level findings and limits: Disease-control patients' PBMC repertoires became either more clonal or more diverse at W3.

TCRdb's table, derived via immunoSEQ multiplex PCR, lists solely in-frame clones and lacks some. In the table there are about 15,000 clones, approximately 86% of which are singletons. Time point: pre-treatment baseline. V shed 5 bases and J shed 6 bases, with 11 bases lying between them. There are 13 residues in the CDR3. Germline V lookup: CDR1 SGHTS, CDR2 YDEGEE. Concerning this clone: Its antigen remains unknown.

Sequencing used blood, obtained from a patient treated with checkpoint blockade. The chain uses TRBV5-8 and TRBJ1-4, with a tentative D call TRBD1 (6 bases). This receptor was obtained from a human donor with melanoma. The CDR3 DNA follows: TGTGCCAGCAGTAGGGGGACGGATGAAAAACTGTTTTTT. Translation: CASSRGTDEKLFF.